The source of this TCR beta chain is a study of OX40 agonist ivuxolimab in advanced cancers. V lost 5 bases to trimming and J lost 5 bases; unmatched junction nucleotides: 3. Germline loops: CDR1 SGDLS, CDR2 YYNGEE. The CDR3 is 14 residues long. TCRdb keeps only in-frame clones here, not all; method: immunoSEQ multiplex PCR. Of 55,000 to 80,000 clones listed, under 95% are singletons. This specimen consisted of CD4+ or CD8+ T cells sorted from blood, obtained in a trial of the OX40 agonist ivuxolimab. The TCR comes from an adult with an advanced solid tumor such as melanoma, head and neck, liver or kidney cancer. The rearrangement uses TRBV9 and TRBJ2-1; the match to TRBD2 covers 11 bases. The CDR3 here is CASREGLADNEQFF. Written as DNA, the CDR3 is TGTGCCAGCAGAGAGGGACTAGCGGACAATGAGCAGTTCTTC.